This passage covers 12 T cell receptor beta chains from one sample sequenced in a study of human T cells and chemical hapten exposure. Time point denoted: patch test 2, 6 weeks after DPC sensitization. Treatment indicated: therapeutic diphenylcyclopropenone sensitization with weekly scalp DPC. MiXCR, applied by TCRdb to the RACE reads, yields one record per CDR3 protein. The table includes 95,000 or so distinct CDR3 sequences, approximately 10% detected once. Sequenced here: whole blood, sampled in connection with sensitization to the hapten diphenylcyclopropenone (DPC). Receptor source: a woman in her thirties or forties with alopecia areata. Some clones in this sample may be carry-over from other donors' samples.

This clonotype was counted ten times or more. The chain combines TRBV10-3 with TRBJ2-5; D gene uncertain. The CDR3 extends over 15 amino acids. Trimming removed 0 bases at V and 1 base at J, with 9 bases between. Germline V gene sequence: CDR1 ENHRY, CDR2 SYGVKD. This CDR3 is CAISESRQPQETQYF. The CDR3 DNA sequence: TGTGCCATCAGTGAGTCTCGGCAGCCCCAAGAGACCCAGTACTTC.

This clonotype was counted ten times or more. V and J are TRBV7-2 and TRBJ1-5; D remains ambiguous. CDR1 and CDR2 (germline): SGHTA, FQGNSA. The CDR3 is 17 amino acids. Trimming cost V 5 bases and J 2 bases, with 19 bases left between them. CDR3 sequence: CASSLDFGRSGNQPQHF. CDR3 in DNA: TGTGCCAGCAGCCTCGACTTTGGGCGTTCGGGCAATCAGCCCCAGCATTTT.

The chain joins TRBV7-2 to TRBJ2-2; D is uncertain. V gave up 3 bases and J gave up 0 bases, with 8 bases separating them. The CDR3 length is 15 residues. CDR1 SGHTA and CDR2 FQGNSA come from the germline V gene. CDR3: CASSFGPANTGELFF. CDR3 sequence (DNA): TGTGCCAGCAGCTTCGGGCCTGCGAACACCGGGGAGCTGTTTTTT.

This clonotype was found many times. This rearrangement joins TRBV2 to TRBJ1-1, with 7 bases that match TRBD1. The CDR3 runs to 13 residues. The germline V gene encodes CDR1 SNHLY and CDR2 FYNNEI. With V trimmed by 7 bases and J by 1 base, 3 bases remained unmatched. The CDR3 is CASNRQGNTEAFF. CDR3 nucleotide sequence: TGTGCCAGCAATAGACAGGGGAACACTGAAGCTTTCTTT.

This clonotype was picked up many times. The chain employs TRBV9 and TRBJ2-5; D call uncertain. This CDR3 spans 14 amino acids. CDR1 is SGDLS and CDR2 is YYNGEE in the germline V gene. V was shortened by 0 bases and J by 4 bases, with 10 bases between the two germline ends. The DNA of the CDR3 is TGTGCCAGCAGCGTAGGCCTTCCGGGAGAGACCCAGTACTTC. Amino acids: CASSVGLPGETQYF.

In its sample, this clonotype was seen a few times. The rearrangement uses TRBV12-3 or TRBV12-4 and TRBJ2-7; 8 bases are a match to TRBD1. The CDR3 contains 14 residues. The V gene end was trimmed by 2 bases and the J gene end by 2 bases; junction bases not matched to a gene: 2. CDR3 amino acids: CASSLLTGAYEQYF. For the CDR3, the DNA is TGTGCCAGCAGTTTACTGACAGGGGCCTACGAGCAGTACTTC.

This clonotype was observed at least ten times. This chain links TRBV7-2 with TRBJ2-5, with a possible D match to TRBD2 (5 bases). Germline loops: CDR1 SGHTA, CDR2 FQGNSA. V gave up 5 bases and J gave up 2 bases, with 12 bases separating them. This CDR3 is built from 14 residues. The CDR3 DNA reads TGTGCCAGCAGCGCGTCCGGGAAACAAGAGACCCAGTACTTC. As protein: CASSASGKQETQYF.

The table lists this clonotype with many counts. The gene calls are TRBV20-1 and TRBJ2-7; no firm D call. The CDR3 spans 13 residues. Germline V CDR1 and CDR2: DFQATT, SNEGSKA (reference sequence). The ends were cut back, 3 bases at V and 0 bases at J, with 9 bases in the middle. The CDR3 DNA reads TGCAGTGCTAGCCCCCCGAGCTCCTACGAGCAGTACTTC. Translation: CSASPPSSYEQYF.

This clonotype has only a few counts. The V and J genes are TRBV7-9 and TRBJ2-7, with D tentatively TRBD2 (5 bases). V lost 1 base to trimming and J lost 3 bases, with 7 bases between them. Germline V CDR1 and CDR2: SEHNR, FQNEAQ (reference sequence). The CDR3 runs 13 residues. CDR3 region: CASSLVGNYEQYF. Here the CDR3 DNA reads TGTGCCAGCAGCTTAGTCGGGAACTACGAGCAGTACTTC.

The sample holds a few counts of this clonotype. This chain uses TRBV12-3 or TRBV12-4 with TRBJ2-5, with D possibly matching TRBD2 (6 bases). This CDR3 contains 17 residues. Trimming left V 0 bases short and J 4 bases short, with 18 bases between. CDR3 protein: CASSLAPRGRGPETQYF. CDR3 DNA sequence: TGTGCCAGCAGTTTAGCGCCGCGGGGCCGAGGGCCAGAGACCCAGTACTTC.

This clonotype appeared a few times. The chain joins TRBV6-2 or TRBV6-3 to TRBJ2-2; 10 nucleotides agree with TRBD2. The CDR3 runs 17 residues. Trimming at V came to 2 bases and at J to 0 bases, leaving 3 bases not matched to a gene. Germline V lookup: CDR1 MNHEY, CDR2 SVGEGT. The DNA for the CDR3 is TGTGCCAGCAGTTACCTCCTAGCGGGGGCGAACACCGGGGAGCTGTTTTTT. Protein: CASSYLLAGANTGELFF.

The gene calls are TRBV7-2 and TRBJ2-1; D is possibly TRBD1 (6 bases). V lost 7 bases and J 6 bases, leaving 13 bases between the germline ends. The V gene's germline CDR1 is SGHTA and CDR2 FQGNSA. This CDR3 has 13 residues. In DNA form, the CDR3 reads TGTGCCAGCACCGCCGGGACACCCAATGAGCAGTTCTTC. As protein: CASTAGTPNEQFF.